These T cell receptor beta chains were read from a single sample in a study of blood T cell repertoires in COVID-19. Repertoires were generated with immunoSEQ multiplex PCR, while TCRdb's copy carries only in-frame clones and drops some. The profile shows roughly 150,000 clones, roughly 80% of them singletons. The sequencing input was PBMCs or T cells enriched from blood (not recorded which). The receptors originated from a woman aged 55-69 years who had recovered from COVID-19. Both conserved end residues are part of each CDR3. The D gene is left open where the match is weak. Part of the rows lack a size; the others show once, few, many or a class for expanded clones.

v_call	clone_size	j_call	d_call	cdr3_nt	cdr3_aa
TRBV6-6	-	TRBJ2-3	-	TGTGCCAGCAGTTCCCCAGGGGTTCATACGCAGTATTTT	CASSSPGVHTQYF
TRBV11-2	-	TRBJ1-2	-	TGTGCCAGCAGCTTCAACACAAACTATGGCTACACCTTC	CASSFNTNYGYTF
TRBV29-1	-	TRBJ1-2	-	TGCAGCGGATTGGCAGGGCCTAACTATGGCTACACCTTC	CSGLAGPNYGYTF
TRBV2	-	TRBJ2-7	TRBD1	TGTGCCAGCAGCTCTAGACAGGGGTACTCCTACGAGCAGTACTTC	CASSSRQGYSYEQYF
TRBV2	-	TRBJ1-1	-	TGTGCCAGCAGTGACCCCAGGGTGGGGAACACTGAAGCTTTCTTT	CASSDPRVGNTEAFF
TRBV5-1	-	TRBJ1-5	TRBD1	TGCGCCAGCACGCGGACAGGAGGGGGTCAGCCCCAGCATTTT	CASTRTGGGQPQHF
TRBV29-1	-	TRBJ2-7	-	TGCAGCGTCAGGGACTACGAGCAGTACTTC	CSVRDYEQYF
TRBV11-2	-	TRBJ2-3	-	TGTGCCAGCAACCCTATTGGGGGCTTGGTAGATACGCAGTATTTT	CASNPIGGLVDTQYF
TRBV18	-	TRBJ1-3	-	TGTGCCAGCTCACCACAGAGTCCGGGGTATGGAAACACCATATATTTT	CASSPQSPGYGNTIYF
TRBV24-1	-	TRBJ2-7	-	TGTGCCACCGGGAATGACAGGTTTTCCTACGAGCAGTACTTC	CATGNDRFSYEQYF
TRBV5-8	once	TRBJ2-2	TRBD2	TGTGCCAGCAGCTTGGGACTAGCGGAGACCGGGGAGCTGTTTTTT	CASSLGLAETGELFF
TRBV14	-	TRBJ2-3	-	TGTGCCAGCAGCTCCTCAGGGATTAGCACAGATACGCAGTATTTT	CASSSSGISTDTQYF
TRBV27	-	TRBJ1-6	TRBD1	TGTGCCAGCAGTTCCAGACGGACAGGGGGCAATTCACCCCTCCACTTT	CASSSRRTGGNSPLHF
TRBV10-3	-	TRBJ2-2	-	TGTGCCATCAGTGAGTCGACAGGGAGGCTCACCGGGGAGCTGTTTTTT	CAISESTGRLTGELFF
TRBV21-1	-	TRBJ1-2	-	TGTGCCAGCAGCAAAGCCGGACAGGGGATCAGGTATGGCTACACCTTC	CASSKAGQGIRYGYTF
TRBV29-1	-	TRBJ2-1	-	TGCAGCGTTGAGGGGCAGGACCAAATATCCTACAATGAGCAGTTCTTC	CSVEGQDQISYNEQFF
TRBV7-8	-	TRBJ2-5	TRBD2	TGTGCCAGCAGCTTAGTTCCAGCGGGGTTAGGAGAGACCCAGTACTTC	CASSLVPAGLGETQYF
TRBV19	-	TRBJ1-5	-	TGTGCCAGTAGTGACAGGAGGTTCCAGCCCCAGCATTTT	CASSDRRFQPQHF
TRBV5-1	-	TRBJ1-1	TRBD1	TGCGCCAGCAGCCCTATACAGGGGGCAACCACTGAAGCTTTCTTT	CASSPIQGATTEAFF
TRBV7-8	-	TRBJ1-5	TRBD1	TGTGCCAGCAGCTTAGATCAGGGGGGTCAGCCCCAGCATTTT	CASSLDQGGQPQHF
TRBV11-2	-	TRBJ1-2	TRBD1	TGTGCCAGCAGCTTAGCTCAGGTCGACAGGGACGCCTATGGCTACACCTTC	CASSLAQVDRDAYGYTF
TRBV3-1/TRBV3-2	-	TRBJ2-4	TRBD2	TGTGCCAGCAGCTATCGCGGGGGTTCTCTAGCCAAAAACATTCAGTACTTC	CASSYRGGSLAKNIQYF
TRBV10-3	-	TRBJ2-3	TRBD2	TGTGCCATCAGAACACTAGCGGGGGGAACAGATACGCAGTATTTT	CAIRTLAGGTDTQYF
TRBV6-6	-	TRBJ2-3	TRBD2	TGTGCCAGCAGTCAACGTAAGACTAGCGGGGGAACAGATACGCAGTATTTT	CASSQRKTSGGTDTQYF
TRBV14	-	TRBJ2-6	TRBD1	TGTGCCAGCAGCCAAGCGCTGGGACAGATTGCGGCCAACGTCCTGACTTTC	CASSQALGQIAANVLTF
TRBV9	-	TRBJ1-1	-	TGTGCCAGCAGCGGTGGACTGACCCCCGCGGGCACTGAAGCTTTCTTT	CASSGGLTPAGTEAFF
TRBV19	few	TRBJ2-3	-	TGTGCCAGTACCATCCCCGGACTGGGAGCAGATACGCAGTATTTT	CASTIPGLGADTQYF
TRBV6-4	once	TRBJ2-7	-	TGTGCCAGCAGTGAATCCGGCGGAAGACCCTACGAGCAGTACTTC	CASSESGGRPYEQYF
TRBV27	once	TRBJ2-2	TRBD1	TGTGCCAGCAGTTGGGACAGGGTGGGGGAGCTGTTTTTT	CASSWDRVGELFF
TRBV5-1	-	TRBJ2-5	-	TGCGCCAGCAGCTTGACTGTAGAGACCCAGTACTTC	CASSLTVETQYF
TRBV12-5	-	TRBJ1-1	-	TGTGCTAGTGAAGTCGGGACTCGGGTGACTGAAGCTTTCTTT	CASEVGTRVTEAFF
TRBV5-8	once	TRBJ2-5	TRBD2	TGTGCCAGCAGCCCCGGGACGGGGAGGGTAGAGACCCAGTACTTC	CASSPGTGRVETQYF
TRBV5-1	-	TRBJ2-7	TRBD1	TGCGCCAGCAGACAAGGACAGGGGGGCGACGAGCAGTACTTC	CASRQGQGGDEQYF
TRBV4-1	-	TRBJ1-2	-	TGCGCCAGCAGCCTCGAGCGGGTAGCTAACTATGGCTACACCTTC	CASSLERVANYGYTF
TRBV3-1/TRBV3-2	-	TRBJ2-5	-	TGTGCCAGCAGCCCCCGAAGAAACTATCTTCAAGAGACCCAGTACTTC	CASSPRRNYLQETQYF
TRBV12-3/TRBV12-4	-	TRBJ1-2	-	TGTGCCAGCAGTTCCGGGACAAAAGGCTACACCTTC	CASSSGTKGYTF
TRBV5-6	few	TRBJ2-3	-	TGTGCCAGCAGCTTAGGGGTTACCACAGATACGCAGTATTTT	CASSLGVTTDTQYF